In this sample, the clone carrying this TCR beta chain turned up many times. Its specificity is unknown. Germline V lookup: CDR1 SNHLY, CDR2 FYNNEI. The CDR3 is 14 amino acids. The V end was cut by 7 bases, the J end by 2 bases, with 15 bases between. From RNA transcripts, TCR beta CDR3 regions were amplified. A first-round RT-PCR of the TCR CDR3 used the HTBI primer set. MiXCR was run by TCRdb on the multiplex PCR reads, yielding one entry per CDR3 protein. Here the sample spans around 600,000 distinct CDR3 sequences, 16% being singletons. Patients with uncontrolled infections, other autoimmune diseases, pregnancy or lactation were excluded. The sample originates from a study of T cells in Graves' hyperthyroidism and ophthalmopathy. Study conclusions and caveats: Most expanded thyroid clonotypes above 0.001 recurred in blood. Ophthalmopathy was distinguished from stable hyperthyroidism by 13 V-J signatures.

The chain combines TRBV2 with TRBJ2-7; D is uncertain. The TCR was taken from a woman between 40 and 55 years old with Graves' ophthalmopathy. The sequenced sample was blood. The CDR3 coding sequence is TGTGCCAGCAAAGAACGGGTAGGAACCTACGAGCAGTACTTC. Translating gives CASKERVGTYEQYF. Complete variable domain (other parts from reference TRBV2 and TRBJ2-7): EPEVTQTPSHQVTQMGQEVILRCVPISNHLYFYWYRQILGQKVEFLVSFYNNEISEKSEIFDDQFSVERPDGSNFTLKIRSTKLEDSAMYFCASKERVGTYEQYFGPGTRLTVT.